This TCR beta chain appears in the sequencing data of a study of blood T cell repertoires in COVID-19. Trimming took off 0 bases at V and 7 bases at J, with 10 bases between the two ends. CDR1 and CDR2 (germline): SGDLS, YYNGEE. CDR3 length equals 14 residues. The repertoire was sequenced with immunoSEQ multiplex PCR; TCRdb's copy has only in-frame clones and lacks some. In the table there are about 210,000 clones, around 82% of which are singletons. This clonotype was sampled from a woman aged 40 to 50 with acute or convalescent COVID-19. The gene calls are TRBV9 and TRBJ1-4; perhaps TRBD1 as D (6 bases). Sequencing used peripheral blood. The CDR3 bases are TGTGCCAGCAGCGTAGCGGGGGGCCGTGAAAAACTGTTTTTT. Encoded protein: CASSVAGGREKLFF.